The rows below give T cell receptor beta chains drawn from one sample of a study of blood T cell repertoires in COVID-19. Only in-frame clones appear in the TCRdb table, and some are missing; sequencing was by immunoSEQ multiplex PCR. The sample lists tens of thousands of clones; about nine tenths were seen once. The sample consisted of peripheral blood. Receptors originate from a human donor in a cohort sampled during active COVID-19. Both conserved end residues are part of each CDR3. Fields, in order: J gene, clone size, V gene, D gene, CDR3 protein, CDR3 DNA. The D gene is left open where the match is weak. Clone size is given for some rows only: seen once, a few or many times, or a class if the clone is expanded.

>TRBJ1-4|NA|TRBV7-9|TRBD1
CASSPYTGATNEKLFF
TGTGCCAGCAGCCCGTATACAGGGGCAACTAATGAAAAACTGTTTTTT
>TRBJ2-7|NA|TRBV30|NA
CAWSQTVPYEQYF
TGTGCCTGGAGCCAGACAGTCCCCTACGAGCAGTACTTC
>TRBJ1-6|few|TRBV19|NA
CASSTDSRYSPLHF
TGTGCCAGTAGCACGGACAGCCGCTATTCACCCCTCCACTTT
>TRBJ1-2|NA|TRBV4-1|NA
CASSRIATGAGYTF
TGCGCCAGCAGCCGAATTGCGACAGGAGCTGGCTACACCTTC
>TRBJ2-3|NA|TRBV7-6|TRBD2
CASSVSSGRTDTQYF
TGTGCCAGCAGCGTATCTAGCGGGAGAACAGATACGCAGTATTTT
>TRBJ1-2|NA|TRBV19|NA
CASSITGNYGYTF
TGTGCCAGTAGTATTACAGGGAACTATGGCTACACCTTC
>TRBJ1-4|few|TRBV19|TRBD1
CASKGTASSKLFF
TGTGCCAGTAAGGGGACAGCTTCCTCAAAACTGTTTTTT
>TRBJ1-2|NA|TRBV18|TRBD1
CASTRQGSAYGYTF
TGTGCCAGCACCCGACAGGGGTCGGCCTATGGCTACACCTTC
>TRBJ2-3|NA|TRBV14|TRBD2
CASSQTVAGGPDTQYF
TGTGCCAGCAGCCAAACCGTAGCGGGAGGCCCAGATACGCAGTATTTT
>TRBJ2-3|NA|TRBV27|NA
CASSPDRLATDTQYF
TGTGCCAGCAGTCCCGACAGGCTAGCCACAGATACGCAGTATTTT
>TRBJ1-5|NA|TRBV4-1|NA
CASSQDTLDSSNQPQHF
TGCGCCAGCAGCCAAGATACCCTGGACAGCAGCAATCAGCCCCAGCATTTT